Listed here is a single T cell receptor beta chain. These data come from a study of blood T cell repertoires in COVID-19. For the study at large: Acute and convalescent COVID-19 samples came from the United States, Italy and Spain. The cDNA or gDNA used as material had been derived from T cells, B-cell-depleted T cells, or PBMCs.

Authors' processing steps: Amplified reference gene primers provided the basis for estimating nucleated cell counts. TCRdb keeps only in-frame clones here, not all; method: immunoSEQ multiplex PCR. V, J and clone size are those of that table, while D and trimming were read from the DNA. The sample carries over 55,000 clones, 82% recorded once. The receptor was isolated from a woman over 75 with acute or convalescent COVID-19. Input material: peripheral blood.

In DNA, the CDR3 is TGTGCCAGTAGTTCCGGAGGTGAGGCAGATACGCAGTATTTT. Amino acid sequence: CASSSGGEADTQYF. J is TRBJ2-3 and V is TRBV19; perhaps TRBD2 as D (5 bases). Germline lookup yields CDR1 LNHDA and CDR2 SQIVND (reference sequence). The CDR3 length is 14 residues. With 5 bases removed from V and 4 bases from J, the gap between germline ends came to 13 bases.